Listed below are T cell receptor beta chains from one sample, sequenced in a study of cytomegalovirus exposure and HLA in healthy donors. The assay was immunoSEQ multiplex PCR, and TCRdb's table has in-frame clones only and misses some. This repertoire shows about 180,000 clones, roughly 80% found once; its top ten account for less than 1.5%. The sequenced sample was PBMCs. These receptors all stem from a girl aged 10 to 17 in good health and CMV-seropositive. The CDR3 runs from the conserved cysteine through the conserved F or W. D genes are given only for firm matches. Clone sizes are given selectively: once, few, many, or a class where the clone is expanded.

TRBD2	TRBJ2-1	NA	15	TRBV19	TGTGCCAGTAGGCCCCTAGCGGGAGAGGCCAATGAGCAGTTCTTC	CASRPLAGEANEQFF
TRBD1	TRBJ2-7	few	13	TRBV27	TGTGCCAGCAGTTTTGGGACAGCCTACGAGCAGTACTTC	CASSFGTAYEQYF
NA	TRBJ2-1	NA	15	TRBV27	TGTGCCAGCAGTTTAGTTCCTAGCTCCTACAATGAGCAGTTCTTC	CASSLVPSSYNEQFF
NA	TRBJ2-3	NA	15	TRBV11-2	TGTGCCAGCAGCTCCATTCGGACAGCGATTAATACGCAGTATTTT	CASSSIRTAINTQYF
NA	TRBJ1-1	NA	14	TRBV2	TGTGCCAGCAGTTTTGAGGGGGGGAGAACTGAAGCTTTCTTT	CASSFEGGRTEAFF
NA	TRBJ2-7	NA	12	TRBV7-8	TGTGCCAGCAGCTTAGAGCCCTACGAGCAGTACTTC	CASSLEPYEQYF
NA	TRBJ1-5	few	14	TRBV7-2	TGTGCCAGCGCGAAAACCGATAGCAATCAGCCCCAGCATTTT	CASAKTDSNQPQHF
NA	TRBJ1-1	NA	13	TRBV29-1	TGCAGCGTTGGAGAGGGGCACAGCACTGAAGCTTTCTTT	CSVGEGHSTEAFF
NA	TRBJ2-4	NA	17	TRBV30	TGTGCCTGGAGTAGCGGTGGAAGCGTCCTAGCCAAAAACATTCAGTACTTC	CAWSSGGSVLAKNIQYF
TRBD2	TRBJ2-1	NA	15	TRBV18	TGTGCCAGCTCGTCAATTAGCGGGGCTTACAATGAGCAGTTCTTC	CASSSISGAYNEQFF
TRBD1	TRBJ1-2	NA	15	TRBV4-1	TGCGCCAGCAGCCGAGAGGCAGCAGGGGGCTATGGCTACACCTTC	CASSREAAGGYGYTF
NA	TRBJ1-2	NA	13	TRBV29-1	TGCAGCGTCCTAACCCTTTCTAACTATGGCTACACCTTC	CSVLTLSNYGYTF
NA	TRBJ1-1	NA	16	TRBV19	TGTGCCAGTAGTATTCCAGGGGTAGGACAGAACACTGAAGCTTTCTTT	CASSIPGVGQNTEAFF
TRBD1	TRBJ1-1	few	10	TRBV7-9	TGTGCCAGCAGCAGGGACAGACCCATCTTT	CASSRDRPIF
NA	TRBJ1-5	NA	15	TRBV7-9	TGTGCCAGCAGCTTAGCGGGGGCTAGCAATCAGCCCCAGCATTTT	CASSLAGASNQPQHF
NA	TRBJ2-7	NA	13	TRBV6-1	TGTGCCAGCAGTGGACAGACATCCTACGAGCAGTACTTC	CASSGQTSYEQYF
TRBD1	TRBJ2-1	few	13	TRBV4-1	TGCGCCAGCAGCCAAGGGACAGGAAATGAGCAGTTCTTC	CASSQGTGNEQFF
NA	TRBJ1-1	NA	12	TRBV21-1	TGCATAAAGGGGGGGATGTGCACTGAAGCTTTCTTT	CIKGGMCTEAFF
TRBD1	TRBJ1-2	NA	19	TRBV19	TGTGCCAGTAGTCCTCTAACCGGGACAGGGGGCATTAATAACTATGGCTACACCTTC	CASSPLTGTGGINNYGYTF
NA	TRBJ1-2	NA	13	TRBV5-1	TGCGCCAGCAGCTTGGGAGAAAACTATGGCTACACCTTC	CASSLGENYGYTF
NA	TRBJ1-2	NA	13	TRBV6-5	TGTGCCAGCAGACCGGACAACTTCTATGGCTACACCTTC	CASRPDNFYGYTF
TRBD1	TRBJ2-7	NA	16	TRBV7-2	TGTGCCAGCAGCTCCCCGGGGACAGGGATCTCCTACGAGCAGTACTTC	CASSSPGTGISYEQYF
TRBD1	TRBJ1-6	NA	15	TRBV7-8	TGTGCCAGCAGCTACGTTGACAGGGGTAATTCACCCCTCCACTTT	CASSYVDRGNSPLHF
TRBD2	TRBJ2-7	NA	15	TRBV5-5	TGTGCCAGCAGCTATTCCGGGACTAGCGCGTACGAGCAGTACTTC	CASSYSGTSAYEQYF
NA	TRBJ2-1	NA	15	TRBV4-3	TGCGCCAGCAGCCCCTCACTAGAAAGAAACAATGAGCAGTTCTTC	CASSPSLERNNEQFF
NA	TRBJ2-7	NA	13	TRBV27	TGTGCCAGCAGTTTATTCCCCCTCTACGAGCAGTACTTC	CASSLFPLYEQYF
NA	TRBJ2-1	NA	17	TRBV27	TGTGCCAGCAGTCCTAGATTCCACGTAAGCTCCTACAATGAGCAGTTCTTC	CASSPRFHVSSYNEQFF
NA	TRBJ2-1	NA	16	TRBV15	TGTGCCACCACGAAAGAGGTAGCCTCGGGAATCAATGAGCAGTTCTTC	CATTKEVASGINEQFF
NA	TRBJ2-3	NA	15	TRBV6-6	TGTGCCAGCAGTTACTCGCGACCCGGGTTTAGCACGCAGTATTTT	CASSYSRPGFSTQYF
TRBD2	TRBJ2-7	NA	15	TRBV6-5	TGTGCCAGCAGTTCGACTAGCGGGGGACCTTACGAGCAGTACTTC	CASSSTSGGPYEQYF
NA	TRBJ1-1	NA	13	TRBV30	TGTGCCTGGAGTGTACGGACAGTCCCTGAAGCTTTCTTT	CAWSVRTVPEAFF
TRBD2	TRBJ2-7	few	13	TRBV19	TGTGCCAGTAGTGCGGGGGGGGACTACGAGCAGTACTTC	CASSAGGDYEQYF
NA	TRBJ2-2	NA	15	TRBV30	TGTGCCTGGAGTGTATCCTCGATCGGGGCCGGGGAGCTGTTTTTT	CAWSVSSIGAGELFF
TRBD1	TRBJ1-1	NA	13	TRBV5-6	TGTGCCAGCAGCTTCGACAGGGACACTGAAGCTTTCTTT	CASSFDRDTEAFF
NA	TRBJ2-1	NA	13	TRBV6-5	TGTGCCAGCAGAGAGTTTTCCTACAATGAGCAGTTCTTC	CASREFSYNEQFF
NA	TRBJ2-7	NA	15	TRBV5-1	TGCGCCAGCAGCTTGGTTCAGGGGGGAATCTACGAGCAGTACTTC	CASSLVQGGIYEQYF
NA	TRBJ1-1	once	15	TRBV9	TGTGCCAGCAGCATGGGAGACGGGTGGGACACTGAAGCTTTCTTT	CASSMGDGWDTEAFF
NA	TRBJ2-5	NA	14	TRBV7-6	TGTGCCAGCAGCTTTGACACGCGCGGGGAGACCCAGTACTTC	CASSFDTRGETQYF
TRBD2	TRBJ2-3	few	15	TRBV25-1	TGTGCCAGCAGTGCCCCGGGACTAGGCACAGATACGCAGTATTTT	CASSAPGLGTDTQYF
NA	TRBJ2-5	NA	13	TRBV18	TGTGCCAGCACGAACGACAACCAGGAGACCCAGTACTTC	CASTNDNQETQYF
NA	TRBJ1-2	NA	13	TRBV18	TGTGCCAGCTCACCTTCCCAGGGATCAGGCTACACCTTC	CASSPSQGSGYTF
TRBD2	TRBJ2-1	NA	15	TRBV4-2	TGTGCCAGCAGCCAAGGGCTAGCGGACTACAATGAGCAGTTCTTC	CASSQGLADYNEQFF
NA	TRBJ1-1	NA	14	TRBV10-3	TGTGCCATCAGTGACGAGACAGTTACCACTGAAGCTTTCTTT	CAISDETVTTEAFF
NA	TRBJ2-7	NA	14	TRBV1	TGCACCAGCCCCCCTAGCGAATCAACCTACGAGCAGTACTTC	CTSPPSESTYEQYF
TRBD2	TRBJ2-3	NA	15	TRBV6-5	TGTGCCTCCCAGGGATCGAGCGGGAGAGCAGATACGCAGTATTTT	CASQGSSGRADTQYF
TRBD1	TRBJ2-7	NA	14	TRBV5-1	TGCGCCAGCAGCAGAGGGACAGGGGGCTACGAGCAGTACTTC	CASSRGTGGYEQYF
NA	TRBJ2-1	NA	12	TRBV7-9	TGTGCCAGCGGTTGGCGGTACAATGAGCAGTTCTTC	CASGWRYNEQFF
NA	TRBJ1-2	NA	14	TRBV6-5	TGTGCCAGCAGTTTTACAGACAACAACTATGGCTACACCTTC	CASSFTDNNYGYTF
TRBD1	TRBJ1-5	NA	16	TRBV27	TGTGCCAGCTGGGGAAGACAGGGATTCGCGGCTTTCGCCCAGCATTTT	CASWGRQGFAAFAQHF
NA	TRBJ1-2	NA	15	TRBV18	TGTGCCAGCTCACCCCGCGAGGAAGCGGCGAGTGGCTACACCTTC	CASSPREEAASGYTF
NA	TRBJ1-2	few	18	TRBV7-8	TGTGCCAGCAGCTTACGTTGGGTGAGGAGTGCTGGAGTCTATGGCTACACCTTC	CASSLRWVRSAGVYGYTF